Each of the 10 T cell receptor beta chains below was sequenced from the same sample in a study of blood T cell repertoires in COVID-19. Repertoires were generated with immunoSEQ multiplex PCR, while TCRdb's copy carries only in-frame clones and drops some. The table lists 80,000 or so clones, roughly nine tenths of them singletons, with under 2.5% in the top ten. Sequencing was carried out using peripheral blood. The source of these receptors is a woman in her 50s in a cohort sampled during active COVID-19.

The chain links TRBV3-1 (or the pseudogene TRBV3-2) to TRBJ1-1; 8 bases agree with TRBD1. Germline-derived CDR1 and CDR2 are LGHDT and YNNKEL (reference sequence). The junction had 3 bases not matched to a gene; V was cut back by 2 bases and J by 4 bases. The CDR3 contains 14 residues. The CDR3 DNA is TGTGCCAGCAGCCAACTAACAGGGGGCACTGAAGCTTTCTTT. Its translation is CASSQLTGGTEAFF.

V and J are TRBV19 and TRBJ2-1; D is unclear. Per the germline V gene, CDR1 is LNHDA and CDR2 is SQIVND (reference sequence). This CDR3 contains 13 residues. The V and J ends lost 5 bases and 2 bases respectively, with 7 bases between them. CDR3 sequence reads: CASSLITYNEQFF. The DNA for the CDR3 is TGTGCCAGTAGTCTTATTACCTACAATGAGCAGTTCTTC.

The CDR3 DNA reads TGTGCCACCAGTGATCCCGCCGGGACTAGTCCTGTCAATGAGCAGTTCTTC. It encodes CATSDPAGTSPVNEQFF. The chain carries TRBV24-1 and TRBJ2-1; 8 bases are shared with TRBD2. V lost 3 bases and J lost 6; bases outside the gene matches: 12. This CDR3 has 17 amino acids. Germline V gene lookup returns CDR1 KGHDR and CDR2 SFDVKD.

The rearrangement links TRBV9 to TRBJ2-5; D perhaps matches TRBD2 (5 bases). There are 16 residues in the CDR3. V lost 0 bases and J lost 4, with 16 bases in between. Germline CDR1 SGDLS, CDR2 YYNGEE. CDR3 bases: TGTGCCAGCAGCGTAGGAGGAGGCAGTGGGAGAGAGACCCAGTACTTC. Translating gives CASSVGGGSGRETQYF.

The chain carries TRBV27 and TRBJ2-5, with D maybe TRBD2 (6 bases). The germline gives CDR1 MNHEY, CDR2 SMNVEV (reference sequence). The CDR3 has 14 amino acids. The ends were cut back, 5 bases at V and 5 bases at J, with 15 bases in the middle. The CDR3 coding sequence is TGTGCCAGCAGTACTCGGGACTCGCGGGAGACCCAGTACTTC. Protein sequence: CASSTRDSRETQYF.

This chain joins TRBV10-3 and TRBJ2-7, with 12 nucleotides matching TRBD2. CDR1 is ENHRY and CDR2 is SYGVKD in the germline V gene. This CDR3 has 18 amino acids. The V and J ends lost 2 bases and 7 bases, in that order; junction bases with no gene match: 15. CDR3 loop: CAISEKKGLAGGRWEQYF. The CDR3 DNA reads TGTGCCATCAGTGAGAAGAAGGGGCTAGCGGGAGGGCGATGGGAGCAGTACTTC.

The chain is built from TRBV28 and TRBJ1-1; no clear D. The CDR3 consists of 11 residues. Germline V gives CDR1 MDHEN, CDR2 SYDVKM. V gave up 10 bases and J gave up 1 base, with 7 bases separating them. The CDR3 DNA reads as TGTGCCATTGGAGGGAACACTGAAGCTTTCTTT. Translation: CAIGGNTEAFF.

This clone was seen a single time. The gene calls are TRBV7-9 and TRBJ2-7; 9 bases agree with TRBD2. Germline CDR1 reads SEHNR; CDR2 reads FQNEAQ (reference sequence). V trimming: 5 bases; J trimming: 0 bases; junction bases outside the gene matches: 5. The CDR3 extends over 15 amino acids. CDR3 in amino acids: CASSREREASYEQYF. The CDR3 DNA follows: TGTGCCAGCAGCCGGGAGCGGGAGGCCTCCTACGAGCAGTACTTC.

The V gene is TRBV19, the J gene TRBJ2-3; 7 bases fit TRBD1. CDR1 is LNHDA, CDR2 SQIVND, per germline (reference sequence). The V and J ends lost 10 bases and 1 base, in that order; junction bases with no gene match: 5. The CDR3 covers 13 residues. The CDR3 DNA follows: TGTGCCACCTCCGGGACAGGCACAGATACGCAGTATTTT. Protein: CATSGTGTDTQYF.

Concerning this clone: One junction end does not reproduce the germline sequence, and a read error may be involved. The chain uses TRBV7-7 and TRBJ2-3; D remains unclear. The V gene's germline CDR1 is SSHAT and CDR2 FNYEAQ (reference sequence). The CDR3 sequence is 14 residues long. Written as DNA, the CDR3 is TGTGCTAGCAGCCCAACCAGCGCGAGGGATACGCAGTATTTT. As protein: CASSPTSARDTQYF. Filled out from reference TRBV7-7 and TRBJ2-3, the complete variable domain reads GAGVSQSPRYKVTKRGQDVTLRCDPISSHATLYWYQQALGQGPEFLTYFNYEAQPDKSGLPSDRFSAERPEGSISTLTIQRTEQRDSAMYRCASSPTSARDTQYFGPGTRLTVL.